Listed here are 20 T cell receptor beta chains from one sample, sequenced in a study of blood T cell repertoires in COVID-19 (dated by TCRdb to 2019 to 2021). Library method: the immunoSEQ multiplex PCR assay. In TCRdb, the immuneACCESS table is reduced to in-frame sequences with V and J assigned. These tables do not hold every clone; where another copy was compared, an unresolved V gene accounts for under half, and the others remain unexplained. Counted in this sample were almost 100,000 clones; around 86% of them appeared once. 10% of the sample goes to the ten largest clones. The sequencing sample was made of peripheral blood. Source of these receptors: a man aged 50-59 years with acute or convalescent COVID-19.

The CDR3 loop is CASSLARSYTF. As DNA, the CDR3 is TGTGCCAGCAGTTTAGCGCGAAGCTACACCTTC. V and J are TRBV12-3 or TRBV12-4 and TRBJ1-2; D is undetermined. The CDR3 consists of 11 residues. Trimming took off 0 bases at V and 9 bases at J, with 5 bases between the two ends.

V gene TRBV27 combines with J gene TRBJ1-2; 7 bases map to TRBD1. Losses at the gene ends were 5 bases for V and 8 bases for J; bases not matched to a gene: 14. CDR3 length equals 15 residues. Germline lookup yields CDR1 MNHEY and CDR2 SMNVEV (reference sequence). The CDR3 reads CASSPVEGAPVGYTF. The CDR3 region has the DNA TGTGCCAGCAGTCCGGTGGAGGGGGCCCCGGTCGGCTACACCTTC.

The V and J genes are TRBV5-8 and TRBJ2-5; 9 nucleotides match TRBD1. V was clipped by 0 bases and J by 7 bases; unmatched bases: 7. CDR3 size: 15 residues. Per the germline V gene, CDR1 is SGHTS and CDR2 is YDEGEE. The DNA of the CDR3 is TGTGCCAGCAGCTTGGACCGGACAGGGGCCATGACCCAGTACTTC. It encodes CASSLDRTGAMTQYF.

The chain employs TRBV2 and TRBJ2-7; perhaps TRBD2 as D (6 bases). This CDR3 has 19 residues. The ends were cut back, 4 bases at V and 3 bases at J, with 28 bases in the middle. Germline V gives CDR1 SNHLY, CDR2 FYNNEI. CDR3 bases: TGTGCCAGCAGTGTTCGTATTTTCGTTGGTGGCGGGATCGGCTACGAGCAGTACTTC. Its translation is CASSVRIFVGGGIGYEQYF.

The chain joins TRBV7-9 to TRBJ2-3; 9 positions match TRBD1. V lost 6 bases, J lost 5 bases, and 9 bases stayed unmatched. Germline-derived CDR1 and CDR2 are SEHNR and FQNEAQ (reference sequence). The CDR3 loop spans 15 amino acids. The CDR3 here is CASSIAQGALDTQYF. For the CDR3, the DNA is TGTGCCAGCAGTATAGCACAGGGGGCCCTAGATACGCAGTATTTT.

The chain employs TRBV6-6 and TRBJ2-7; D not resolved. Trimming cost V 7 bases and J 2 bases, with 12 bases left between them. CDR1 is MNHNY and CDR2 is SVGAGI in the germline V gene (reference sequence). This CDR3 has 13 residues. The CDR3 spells CASKNLGTYEQYF. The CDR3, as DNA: TGTGCCAGCAAAAATTTGGGCACCTACGAGCAGTACTTC.

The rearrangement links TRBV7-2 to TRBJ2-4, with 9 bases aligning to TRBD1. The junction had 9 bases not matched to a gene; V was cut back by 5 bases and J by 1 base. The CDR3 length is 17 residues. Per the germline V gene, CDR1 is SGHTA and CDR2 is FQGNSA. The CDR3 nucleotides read TGTGCCAGCAGCCCTGGACAGGGGAGTAATGCCAAAAACATTCAGTACTTC. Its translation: CASSPGQGSNAKNIQYF.

In nucleotides, the CDR3 is TGCGCCAGCAGTGAGGGACAGTCAGATCCCTATGGCTACACCTTC. It yields the protein CASSEGQSDPYGYTF. This chain uses TRBV10-2 with TRBJ1-2, with TRBD1 as a possible D gene (6 bases). Trimming cost V 2 bases and J 4 bases, with 14 bases left between them. There are 15 residues in the CDR3. Germline CDR1 and CDR2: WSHSY and SAAADI.

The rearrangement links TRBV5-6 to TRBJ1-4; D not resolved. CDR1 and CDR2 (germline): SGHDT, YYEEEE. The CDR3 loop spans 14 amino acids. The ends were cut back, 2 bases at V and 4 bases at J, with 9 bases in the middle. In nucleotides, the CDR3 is TGTGCCAGCAGCTTTGGACTGATTAATGAAAAACTGTTTTTT. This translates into CASSFGLINEKLFF.

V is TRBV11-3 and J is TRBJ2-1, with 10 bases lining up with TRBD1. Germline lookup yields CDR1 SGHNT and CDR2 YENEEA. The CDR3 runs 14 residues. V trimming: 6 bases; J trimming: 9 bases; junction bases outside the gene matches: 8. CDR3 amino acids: CASSPGQGFSEQFF. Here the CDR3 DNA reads TGTGCCAGCAGTCCGGGACAGGGGTTTAGTGAGCAGTTCTTC.

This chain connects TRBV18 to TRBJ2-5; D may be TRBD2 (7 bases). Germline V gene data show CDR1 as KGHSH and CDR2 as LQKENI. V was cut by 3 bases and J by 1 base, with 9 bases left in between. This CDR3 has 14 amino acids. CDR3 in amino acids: CASSPGGAQETQYF. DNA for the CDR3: TGTGCCAGCTCACCGGGGGGGGCCCAAGAGACCCAGTACTTC.

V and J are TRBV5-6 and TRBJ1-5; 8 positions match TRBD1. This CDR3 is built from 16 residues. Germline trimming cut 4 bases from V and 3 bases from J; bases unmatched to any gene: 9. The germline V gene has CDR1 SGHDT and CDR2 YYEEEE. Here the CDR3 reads CASSEAGTGSNQPQHF. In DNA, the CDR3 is TGTGCCAGCAGCGAAGCCGGGACAGGTTCCAATCAGCCCCAGCATTTT.

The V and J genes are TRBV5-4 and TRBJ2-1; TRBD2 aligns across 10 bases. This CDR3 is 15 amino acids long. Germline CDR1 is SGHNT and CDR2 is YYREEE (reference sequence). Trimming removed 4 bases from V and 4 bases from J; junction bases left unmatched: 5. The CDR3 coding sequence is TGTGCCAGCAGCGCAGGACTAGCGGTTTACAATGAGCAGTTCTTC. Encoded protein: CASSAGLAVYNEQFF.

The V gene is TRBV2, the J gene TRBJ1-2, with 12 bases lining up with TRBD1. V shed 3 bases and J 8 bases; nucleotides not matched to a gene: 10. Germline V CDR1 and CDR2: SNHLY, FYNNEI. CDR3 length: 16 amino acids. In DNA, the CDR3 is TGTGCCAGCAGTGACCGACCGGGACAGGGGGCAAAAGGCTACACCTTC. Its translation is CASSDRPGQGAKGYTF.

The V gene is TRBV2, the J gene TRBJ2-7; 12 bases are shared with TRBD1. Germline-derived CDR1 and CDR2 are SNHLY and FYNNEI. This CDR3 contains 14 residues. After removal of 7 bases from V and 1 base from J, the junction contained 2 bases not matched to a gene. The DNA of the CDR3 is TGTGCCAGCATGGGACAGGGGGCGTCCTACGAGCAGTACTTC. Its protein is CASMGQGASYEQYF.

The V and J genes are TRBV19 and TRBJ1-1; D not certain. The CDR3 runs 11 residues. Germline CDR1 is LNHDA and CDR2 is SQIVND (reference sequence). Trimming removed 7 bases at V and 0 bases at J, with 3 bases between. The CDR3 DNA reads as TGTGCCAGTATTATGAACACTGAAGCTTTCTTT. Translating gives CASIMNTEAFF.

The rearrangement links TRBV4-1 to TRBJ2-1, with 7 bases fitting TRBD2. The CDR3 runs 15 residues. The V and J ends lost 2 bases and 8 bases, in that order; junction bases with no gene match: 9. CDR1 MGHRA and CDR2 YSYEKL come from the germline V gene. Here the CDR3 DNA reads TGCGCCAGCAGCCAATCCGAGACTAGCATGCATGAGCAGTTCTTC. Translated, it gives CASSQSETSMHEQFF.

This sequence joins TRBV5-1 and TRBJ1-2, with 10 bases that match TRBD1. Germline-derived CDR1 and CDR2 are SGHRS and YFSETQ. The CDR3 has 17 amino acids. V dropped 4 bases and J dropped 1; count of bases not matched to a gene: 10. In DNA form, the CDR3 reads TGCGCCAGCAGCGCTCGGACAGGGGGAATAGTTAACTATGGCTACACCTTC. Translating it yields CASSARTGGIVNYGYTF.

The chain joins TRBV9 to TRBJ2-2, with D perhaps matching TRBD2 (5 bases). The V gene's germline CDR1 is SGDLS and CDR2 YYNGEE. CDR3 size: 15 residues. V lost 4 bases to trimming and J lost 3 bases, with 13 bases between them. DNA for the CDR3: TGTGCCAGCAGCCCTCAAGCGGTGGACACCGGGGAGCTGTTTTTT. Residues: CASSPQAVDTGELFF.

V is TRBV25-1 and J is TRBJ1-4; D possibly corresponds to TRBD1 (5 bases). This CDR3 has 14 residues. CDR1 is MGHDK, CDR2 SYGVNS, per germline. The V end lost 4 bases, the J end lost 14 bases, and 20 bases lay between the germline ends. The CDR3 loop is CASSVPGSGKRLFF. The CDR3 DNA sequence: TGTGCCAGCAGTGTGCCAGGGTCCGGAAAGAGGCTGTTTTTT.